These 8 T cell receptor beta chains originate from one sample sequenced in a study of cytomegalovirus exposure and HLA in healthy donors. PCR involved 60 Vbeta and 13 Jbeta primers. The repertoire was sequenced with immunoSEQ multiplex PCR; TCRdb's copy has only in-frame clones and lacks some. The table records around 150,000 clones, approximately 81% of them present only once. The source material was PBMCs. These TCRs come from a man younger than 35 in good health and CMV-seronegative.

This sequence joins TRBV27 and TRBJ1-3, with TRBD1 as a possible D gene (5 bases). Per germline, CDR1 MNHEY and CDR2 SMNVEV (reference sequence). V was pared by 6 bases and J by 4 bases, with 13 bases between. This CDR3 has 14 amino acids. The CDR3 DNA reads TGTGCCAGCAGCTCCAGGGCGCGCGGAAACACCATATATTTT. Translating it yields CASSSRARGNTIYF.

This clone was observed a single time. The chain couples TRBV18 to TRBJ2-4; the D gene is possibly TRBD2 (5 bases). The CDR3 covers 14 residues. Germline V gives CDR1 KGHSH, CDR2 LQKENI. V was trimmed by 0 bases and J by 5 bases, leaving 8 bases between them. CDR3 sequence reads: CASSPPSRENIQYF. CDR3 sequence (DNA): TGTGCCAGCTCACCACCTTCGAGGGAAAACATTCAGTACTTC.

The chain carries TRBV4-1 and TRBJ1-2, with 9 bases fitting TRBD1. CDR3 size: 14 residues. Germline loops: CDR1 MGHRA, CDR2 YSYEKL. Trimming cost V 4 bases and J 4 bases; bases outside gene matches: 4. CDR3 DNA: TGCGCCAGCAGCCGTCTGGACAGGGGCTATGGCTACACCTTC. As protein: CASSRLDRGYGYTF.

V gene TRBV21-1 combines with J gene TRBJ2-5; the table's D call of TRBD2 was not tested on the DNA. TRBV21-1 counts as a pseudogene. The CDR3 loop spans 12 amino acids. CDR3 DNA: TGTGCCAGCCGGCGGAATCAAGAGACCCAGTACTTC. As protein: CASRRNQETQYF.

This chain joins TRBV11-3 and TRBJ2-2; 7 bases map to TRBD1. The CDR3 is 14 amino acids. J gave up 4 bases and V 5 bases, and 4 bases lay outside the gene matches. Germline lookup yields CDR1 SGHNT and CDR2 YENEEA. For the CDR3, the DNA is TGTGCCAGCAGCAAGACAGGGATCACCGGGGAGCTGTTTTTT. Protein: CASSKTGITGELFF. Complete variable domain (other parts from reference TRBV11-3 and TRBJ2-2): EAGVVQSPRYKIIEKKQPVAFWCNPISGHNTLYWYLQNLGQGPELLIRYENEEAVDDSQLPKDRFSAERLKGVDSTLKIQPAELGDSAVYLCASSKTGITGELFFGEGSRLTVL.

The chain has TRBV5-1 and TRBJ2-1, with TRBD1 identical over 11 bases. CDR3 size: 16 residues. J gave up 2 bases and V 2 bases, and 3 bases lay outside the gene matches. CDR1 and CDR2 from the germline V gene are SGHRS and YFSETQ. DNA of the CDR3: TGCGCCAGCAGCTTACGGACAGGGGGCCCCTACAATGAGCAGTTCTTC. Translating gives CASSLRTGGPYNEQFF.

A single count supports this clone. J is TRBJ1-3 and V is TRBV9; D unresolved. V was clipped by 0 bases and J by 1 base, with 8 bases between them. The CDR3 length is 15 residues. Germline CDR1 SGDLS, CDR2 YYNGEE. The CDR3 DNA sequence: TGTGCCAGCAGCGTAGATGGTCGGTCTGGAAACACCATATATTTT. This translates into CASSVDGRSGNTIYF.

The chain employs TRBV28 and TRBJ1-1; 8 nucleotides match TRBD1. CDR1 is MDHEN, CDR2 SYDVKM, per germline. The J segment lost 4 bases and the V segment lost 3 bases, leaving 4 bases of the junction unmatched. This CDR3 spans 14 amino acids. CDR3 region: CASSLTGEGTEAFF. The CDR3 DNA is TGTGCCAGCAGTTTGACAGGGGAGGGCACTGAAGCTTTCTTT.